These T cell receptor beta chains were read from a single sample in a study of blood T cell repertoires in COVID-19. The assay was immunoSEQ multiplex PCR, and TCRdb's table has in-frame clones only and misses some. The data contain approximately 280,000 clones, around 89% of them singletons. The sequenced sample consisted of peripheral blood. All receptors derive from a man aged 35-49 years with acute or convalescent COVID-19. Both conserved end residues are part of each CDR3. A D gene is named only where the DNA matches it firmly. Rows may omit the clone size; those that give it use once, few, many or a size class.

abundance	v_gene	d_gene	j_gene	CDR3aa	CDR3nt
-	TRBV11-2	-	TRBJ1-2	CASSLSYKSGVNYGYTF	TGTGCCAGCAGCTTATCGTATAAGTCAGGGGTGAACTATGGCTACACCTTC
-	TRBV7-3	-	TRBJ2-6	CASSSSQGFGANVLTF	TGTGCCAGCAGCTCTTCACAGGGTTTTGGGGCCAACGTCCTGACTTTC
-	TRBV2	-	TRBJ1-1	CASSLGLSGTEAFF	TGTGCCAGCAGTCTGGGACTTTCGGGGACTGAAGCTTTCTTT
-	TRBV19	TRBD1	TRBJ1-2	CASSSQGHYGYTF	TGTGCCAGTAGCTCACAGGGGCACTATGGCTACACCTTC
-	TRBV5-1	TRBD1	TRBJ1-1	CASTNGGTGDTEAFF	TGCGCCAGCACTAACGGCGGGACAGGGGACACTGAAGCTTTCTTT
-	TRBV5-4	-	TRBJ2-7	CASSFWTNYEQYF	TGTGCCAGCAGCTTCTGGACTAACTACGAGCAGTACTTC
-	TRBV3-1/TRBV3-2	-	TRBJ1-1	CASSFTANTEAFF	TGTGCCAGCAGCTTTACAGCTAACACTGAAGCTTTCTTT
-	TRBV30	TRBD1	TRBJ2-4	CAWSAGQASNIQYF	TGTGCCTGGAGTGCGGGACAGGCATCAAACATTCAGTACTTC
-	TRBV7-6	TRBD2	TRBJ2-1	CASSAASGPLYNEQFF	TGTGCCAGCAGCGCCGCTAGCGGACCCCTGTACAATGAGCAGTTCTTC
-	TRBV3-1/TRBV3-2	-	TRBJ1-2	CASSQGQGLGYGYTF	TGTGCCAGCAGCCAGGGGCAGGGGCTTGGCTATGGCTACACCTTC
few	TRBV2	-	TRBJ2-7	CASSELQDYEQYF	TGTGCCAGCAGTGAACTACAGGACTACGAGCAGTACTTC
-	TRBV7-9	-	TRBJ2-7	CASSLKGTGVSYEQYF	TGTGCCAGCAGCTTAAAGGGTACAGGAGTTTCCTACGAGCAGTACTTC
-	TRBV5-4	TRBD1	TRBJ1-1	CASRQGGNTEAFF	TGTGCCAGCAGGCAGGGGGGCAACACTGAAGCTTTCTTT
-	TRBV6-4	-	TRBJ1-5	CASSPFSNQPQHF	TGTGCCAGCAGTCCTTTTAGCAATCAGCCCCAGCATTTT